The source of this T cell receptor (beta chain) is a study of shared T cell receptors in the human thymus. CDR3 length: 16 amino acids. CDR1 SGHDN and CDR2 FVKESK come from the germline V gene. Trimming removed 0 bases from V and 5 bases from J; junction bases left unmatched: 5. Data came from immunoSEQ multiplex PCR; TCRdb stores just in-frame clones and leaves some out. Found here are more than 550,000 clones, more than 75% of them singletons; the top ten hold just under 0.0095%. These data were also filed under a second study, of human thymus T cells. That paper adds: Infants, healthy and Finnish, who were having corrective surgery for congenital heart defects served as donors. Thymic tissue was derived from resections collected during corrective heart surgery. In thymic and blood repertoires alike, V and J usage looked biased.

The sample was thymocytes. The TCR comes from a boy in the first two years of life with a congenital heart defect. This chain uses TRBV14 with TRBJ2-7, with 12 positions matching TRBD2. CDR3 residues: CASSQEWGLAGNEQYF. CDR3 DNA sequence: TGTGCCAGCAGCCAAGAATGGGGACTAGCGGGCAACGAGCAGTACTTC.